The sequence of this T cell receptor (beta chain) was determined in a study of control samples from healthy donors and cancer patients. Profiling relied on immunoSEQ multiplex PCR, and the TCRdb table lists in-frame clones only, not all of them. The data hold some 73,000 clones, with around 94% observed a single time. Germline-derived CDR1 and CDR2 are MNHEY and SMNVEV (reference sequence). V shed 1 base, J shed 5 bases, and the junction held 11 bases outside the gene matches. The CDR3 has 17 residues. Sequenced input: blood. The receptor was derived from a woman between 40 and 50 years old in good health. The chain carries TRBV27 and TRBJ2-5; TRBD1 matches at 9 bases. The CDR3 spells CASSLFADRGSGETQYF. DNA of the CDR3: TGTGCCAGCAGTTTATTTGCGGACAGGGGTTCCGGGGAGACCCAGTACTTC.